Listed below are T cell receptor beta chains from one sample, sequenced in a study of blood T cell repertoires in COVID-19. Some clones are missing from TCRdb's copy, which holds only in-frame ones; the method was immunoSEQ multiplex PCR. The sample gives around 130,000 clones, about 84% of which show up once; more than 9% is in the top ten. The sample comprised peripheral blood. The receptors come from a woman aged 60-75 years with acute or convalescent COVID-19. Each CDR3 is given with its conserved first and last residue. The D gene is left open where the match is weak. Clone size is shown for a subset of rows, as once, few, many or a class of expanded clone.

D	size	V	J	DNA	CDR3
TRBD1	.	TRBV11-2	TRBJ2-5	TGTGCCAGCAGCTTTGGGTCAGGGGGTACCCAAGAGACCCAGTACTTC	CASSFGSGGTQETQYF
.	few	TRBV7-9	TRBJ1-2	TGTGCCAGCAGCCCGGGGTGGGGAGGCTATGGCTACACCTTC	CASSPGWGGYGYTF
.	.	TRBV11-2	TRBJ2-1	TGTGCCAGCAGCCCCGGGACTCACCCCTACAATGAGCAGTTCTTC	CASSPGTHPYNEQFF
TRBD1	.	TRBV14	TRBJ1-6	TGTGCCAGCCCGATTGGACAGGGAATTAACTCACCCCTCCACTTT	CASPIGQGINSPLHF
.	.	TRBV3-1/TRBV3-2	TRBJ2-5	TGTGCCAGCAGCCAAGGTTACGGGGGGCAGGAGACCCAGTACTTC	CASSQGYGGQETQYF
TRBD2	.	TRBV6-5	TRBJ2-1	TGTGCCAGCAGCGTAGCGGGGAGCTCCTACAATGAGCAGTTCTTC	CASSVAGSSYNEQFF
.	.	TRBV2	TRBJ2-5	TGTGCCAGCAGTGTTGTGGGACAAGTCGAGGAGACCCAGTACTTC	CASSVVGQVEETQYF
.	.	TRBV5-5	TRBJ2-5	TGTGCCAGCAGCTTTGGAGTCGAAGAGACCCAGTACTTC	CASSFGVEETQYF
.	.	TRBV20-1	TRBJ2-1	TGCAGTGCTAGTTGGGTGGCAGGGCGCTCCTACAATGAGCAGTTCTTC	CSASWVAGRSYNEQFF
.	.	TRBV30	TRBJ1-2	TGTGCTGGACCAGGGGTTACCTATGGCTACACCTTC	CAGPGVTYGYTF
TRBD1	few	TRBV7-9	TRBJ1-1	TGTGCCAGCAGTGCAGGGGGCATGAACACTGAAGCTTTCTTT	CASSAGGMNTEAFF
TRBD1	.	TRBV19	TRBJ1-2	TGTGCCAGTACCCCGTGGGCAGGGGGCAACTATGGCTACACCTTC	CASTPWAGGNYGYTF
.	.	TRBV5-1	TRBJ1-2	.	CASSPWGQGSNTF
TRBD2	.	TRBV18	TRBJ2-1	TGTGCCAGCTCACCCACTAGCGGCTCCTACAATGAGCAGTTCTTC	CASSPTSGSYNEQFF
.	few	TRBV5-1	TRBJ1-1	TGCGCCAGCAGCTTGGGACAGCAGACTGAAGCTTTCTTT	CASSLGQQTEAFF
.	.	TRBV30	TRBJ2-1	TGTGCCTGGTCACCACAACAAAATGAGCAGTTCTTC	CAWSPQQNEQFF
.	.	TRBV6-5	TRBJ1-5	TGTGCCAGCGGCCCTCAGCCCCAGCATTTT	CASGPQPQHF
.	.	TRBV11-1	TRBJ2-5	TGTGCCAGCAGCTTAGGATATGGAGGGGCCGGAACCCAGTACTTC	CASSLGYGGAGTQYF
.	.	TRBV10-3	TRBJ1-1	TGTGCCATCAGTGAGTCGGAGAGGCCGAACACTGAAGCTTTCTTT	CAISESERPNTEAFF
.	.	TRBV11-2	TRBJ2-3	TGTGCCAGCAGCTTTTATGGCACAGATACGCAGTATTTT	CASSFYGTDTQYF
TRBD1	.	TRBV29-1	TRBJ2-1	TGCAGCGTCAAGGGACAGGGCCTGGGTGAGCAGTTCTTC	CSVKGQGLGEQFF
.	.	TRBV10-1	TRBJ1-6	TGCGCCAGCAGTGCGGAGGGTTCACCCCTCCACTTT	CASSAEGSPLHF
TRBD2	.	TRBV7-9	TRBJ2-1	TGTGCCAGCAGCAGGGGCTCCGGGACTAGAGGTTATGAGCAGTTCTTC	CASSRGSGTRGYEQFF
.	few	TRBV6-4	TRBJ1-2	TGTGCCAGCAGTGGCGACCCCCAGGATGGCTACACCTTC	CASSGDPQDGYTF
TRBD1	.	TRBV10-2	TRBJ1-4	TGCGCCACGCAACCCGGACAGGGGGAAAAACTGTTTTTT	CATQPGQGEKLFF
.	.	TRBV24-1	TRBJ2-2	TGTGCCACCAGTGATTTGGTCGGGGCGAACACCGGGGAGCTGTTTTTT	CATSDLVGANTGELFF